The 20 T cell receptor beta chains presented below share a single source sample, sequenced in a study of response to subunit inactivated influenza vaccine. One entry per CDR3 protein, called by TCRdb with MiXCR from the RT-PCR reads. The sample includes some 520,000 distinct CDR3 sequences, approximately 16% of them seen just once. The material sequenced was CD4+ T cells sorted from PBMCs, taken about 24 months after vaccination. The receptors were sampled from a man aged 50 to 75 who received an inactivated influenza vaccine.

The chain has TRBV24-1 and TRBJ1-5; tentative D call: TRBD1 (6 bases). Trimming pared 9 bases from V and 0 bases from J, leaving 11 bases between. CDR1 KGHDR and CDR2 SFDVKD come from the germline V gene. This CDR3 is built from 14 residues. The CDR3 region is CATPGHLSNQPQHF. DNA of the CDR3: TGTGCCACCCCGGGACACCTTAGCAATCAGCCCCAGCATTTT.

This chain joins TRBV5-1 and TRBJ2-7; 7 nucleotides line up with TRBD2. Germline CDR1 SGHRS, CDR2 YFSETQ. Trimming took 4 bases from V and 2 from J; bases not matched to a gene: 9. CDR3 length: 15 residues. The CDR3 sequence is CASSPRTSGPYEQYF. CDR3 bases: TGCGCCAGCAGCCCCCGGACTAGTGGCCCCTACGAGCAGTACTTC.

CDR3 loop: CSAVTSGRGHGTDTQYF. CDR3 sequence (DNA): TGCAGTGCCGTGACTAGCGGGAGGGGGCATGGCACAGATACGCAGTATTTT. This rearrangement joins TRBV20-1 to TRBJ2-3; TRBD2 aligns across 14 bases. CDR1 and CDR2 (germline): DFQATT, SNEGSKA (reference sequence). The CDR3 extends over 17 amino acids. With V trimmed by 6 bases and J by 1 base, 9 bases remained unmatched.

The CDR3 DNA sequence: TGCAGCATCTCGGGTTTCAACGAGCAGTACTTC. This gives the protein CSISGFNEQYF. The genes are TRBV29-1 and TRBJ2-7; no definite D call. Germline-derived CDR1 and CDR2 are SQVTM and ANQGSEA. Deletions cut 8 bases from V and 5 bases from J, with 13 bases between. The CDR3 consists of 11 residues.

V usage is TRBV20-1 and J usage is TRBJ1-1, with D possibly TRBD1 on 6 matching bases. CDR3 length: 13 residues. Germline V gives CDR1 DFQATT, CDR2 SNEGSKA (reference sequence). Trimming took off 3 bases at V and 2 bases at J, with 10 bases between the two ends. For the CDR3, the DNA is TGCAGTGCTAGCGACAGGACCAACACTGAAGCTTTCTTT. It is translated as CSASDRTNTEAFF.

CDR3 amino acids: CASSLIVTSSPLHF. CDR3 DNA sequence: TGTGCCAGCAGTTTAATAGTTACCTCTTCTCCCCTCCACTTT. The chain has TRBV12-3 or TRBV12-4 and TRBJ1-6; D call uncertain. Trimming removed 2 bases at V and 13 bases at J, with 15 bases between. The CDR3 has 14 residues.

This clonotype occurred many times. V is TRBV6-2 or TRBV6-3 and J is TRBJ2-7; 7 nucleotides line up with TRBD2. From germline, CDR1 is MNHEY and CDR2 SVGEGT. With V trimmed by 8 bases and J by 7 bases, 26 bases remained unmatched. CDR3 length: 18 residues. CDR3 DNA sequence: TGTGCCAGCCGTCCGGGACTATCAACCTTAAAACTACCGGGTGAGCAGTACTTC. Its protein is CASRPGLSTLKLPGEQYF.

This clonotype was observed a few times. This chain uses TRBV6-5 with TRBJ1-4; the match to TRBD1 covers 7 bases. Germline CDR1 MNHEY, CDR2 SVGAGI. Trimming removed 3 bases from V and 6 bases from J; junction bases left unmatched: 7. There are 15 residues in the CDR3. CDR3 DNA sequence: TGTGCCAGCAGTTATCGGACAGGCCCATATGAAAAACTGTTTTTT. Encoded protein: CASSYRTGPYEKLFF.

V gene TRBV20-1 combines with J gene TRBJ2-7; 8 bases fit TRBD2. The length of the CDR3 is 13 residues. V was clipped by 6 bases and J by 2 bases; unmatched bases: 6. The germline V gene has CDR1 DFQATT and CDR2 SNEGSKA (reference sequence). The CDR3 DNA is TGCAGTGCCAGGCCAGCGGGAGCCTACGAGCAGTACTTC. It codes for CSARPAGAYEQYF.

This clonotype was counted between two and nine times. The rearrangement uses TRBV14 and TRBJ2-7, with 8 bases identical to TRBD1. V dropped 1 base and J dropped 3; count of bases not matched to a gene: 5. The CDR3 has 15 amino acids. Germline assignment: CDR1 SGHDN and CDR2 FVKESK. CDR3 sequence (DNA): TGTGCCAGCAGCCAAGGACAGGGGTCTTTCTACGAGCAGTACTTC. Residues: CASSQGQGSFYEQYF.

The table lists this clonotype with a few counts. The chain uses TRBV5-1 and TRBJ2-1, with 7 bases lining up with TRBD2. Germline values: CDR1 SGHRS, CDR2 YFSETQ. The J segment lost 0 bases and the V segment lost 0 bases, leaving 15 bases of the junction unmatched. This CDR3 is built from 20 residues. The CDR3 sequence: CASSLAGRGGHTSSYNEQFF. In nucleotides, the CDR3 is TGCGCCAGCAGCTTGGCCGGGCGCGGGGGTCACACAAGCTCCTACAATGAGCAGTTCTTC.

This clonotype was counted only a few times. DNA of the CDR3: TGCAGTGCTTCCCGGGACAGGGGCAACTATGGCTACACCTTC. This gives the protein CSASRDRGNYGYTF. The rearrangement joins TRBV20-1 to TRBJ1-2, with 10 positions matching TRBD1. This CDR3 is 14 amino acids long. After removal of 5 bases from V and 2 bases from J, the junction contained 5 bases not matched to a gene. CDR1 is DFQATT and CDR2 is SNEGSKA in the germline V gene (reference sequence).

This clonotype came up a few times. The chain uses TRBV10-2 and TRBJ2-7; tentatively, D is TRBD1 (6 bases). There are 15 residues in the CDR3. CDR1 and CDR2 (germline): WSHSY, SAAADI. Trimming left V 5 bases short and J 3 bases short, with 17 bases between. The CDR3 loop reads CASSRVVDRSYEQYF. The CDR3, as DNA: TGCGCCAGCAGTCGGGTGGTCGACAGGAGCTACGAGCAGTACTTC.

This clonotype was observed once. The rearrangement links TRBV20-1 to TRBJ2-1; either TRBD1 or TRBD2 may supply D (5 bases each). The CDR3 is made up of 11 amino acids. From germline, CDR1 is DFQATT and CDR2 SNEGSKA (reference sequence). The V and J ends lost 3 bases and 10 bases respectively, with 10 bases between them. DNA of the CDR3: TGCAGTGCTAGGTCGGGGCTAGAGCAGTTCTTC. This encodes CSARSGLEQFF.

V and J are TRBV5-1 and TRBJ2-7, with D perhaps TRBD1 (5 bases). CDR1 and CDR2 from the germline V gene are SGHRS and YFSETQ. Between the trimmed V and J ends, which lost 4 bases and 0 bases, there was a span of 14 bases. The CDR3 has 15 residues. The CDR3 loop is CASSQNPTASYEQYF. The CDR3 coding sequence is TGCGCCAGCAGCCAGAACCCGACAGCCTCCTACGAGCAGTACTTC.

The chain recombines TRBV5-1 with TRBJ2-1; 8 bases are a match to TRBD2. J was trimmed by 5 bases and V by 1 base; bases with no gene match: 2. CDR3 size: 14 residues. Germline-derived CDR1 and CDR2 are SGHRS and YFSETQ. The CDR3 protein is CASSLKAGDNEQFF. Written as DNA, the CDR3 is TGCGCCAGCAGCTTGAAAGCGGGGGACAATGAGCAGTTCTTC.

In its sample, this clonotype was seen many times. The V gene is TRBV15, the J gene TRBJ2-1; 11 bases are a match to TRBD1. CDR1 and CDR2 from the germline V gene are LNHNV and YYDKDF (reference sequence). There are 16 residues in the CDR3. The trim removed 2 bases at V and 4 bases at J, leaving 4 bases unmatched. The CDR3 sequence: CATSRIGTGGYNEQFF. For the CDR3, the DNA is TGTGCCACCAGCAGAATAGGGACAGGGGGGTACAATGAGCAGTTCTTC. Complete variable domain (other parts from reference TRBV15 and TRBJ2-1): DAMVIQNPRYQVTQFGKPVTLSCSQTLNHNVMYWYQQKSSQAPKLLFHYYDKDFNNEADTPDNFQSRRPNTSFCFLDIRSPGLGDTAMYLCATSRIGTGGYNEQFFGPGTRLTVL.

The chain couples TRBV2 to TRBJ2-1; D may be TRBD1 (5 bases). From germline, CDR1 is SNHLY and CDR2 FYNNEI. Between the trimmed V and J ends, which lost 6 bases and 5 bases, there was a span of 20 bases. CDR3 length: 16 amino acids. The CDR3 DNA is TGTGCCAGCAGCTTAACAGGCAGGGCTTCGAACAATGAGCAGTTCTTC. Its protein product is CASSLTGRASNNEQFF. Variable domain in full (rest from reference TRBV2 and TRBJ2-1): EPEVTQTPSHQVTQMGQEVILRCVPISNHLYFYWYRQILGQKVEFLVSFYNNEISEKSEIFDDQFSVERPDGSNFTLKIRSTKLEDSAMYFCASSLTGRASNNEQFFGPGTRLTVL.

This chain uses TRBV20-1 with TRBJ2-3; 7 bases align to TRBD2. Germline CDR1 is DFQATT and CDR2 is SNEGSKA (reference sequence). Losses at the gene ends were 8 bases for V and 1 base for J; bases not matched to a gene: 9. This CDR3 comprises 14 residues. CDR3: CSIHVAGGTDTQYF. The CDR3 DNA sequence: TGCAGTATCCACGTGGCGGGGGGCACAGATACGCAGTATTTT.

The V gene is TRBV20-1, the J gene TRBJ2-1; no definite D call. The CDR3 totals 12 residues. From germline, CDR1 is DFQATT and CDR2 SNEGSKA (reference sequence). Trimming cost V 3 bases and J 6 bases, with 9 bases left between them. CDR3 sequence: CSARSRINEQFF. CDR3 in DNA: TGCAGTGCTAGGAGTAGGATCAATGAGCAGTTCTTC.